The clone carrying this T cell receptor beta chain was recorded a few times. This sample stems from a study of blood T cells in healthy people across ages. Germline loops: CDR1 SNHLY, CDR2 FYNNEI. J was trimmed by 5 bases and V by 6 bases; bases with no gene match: 11. This CDR3 is built from 15 residues. Together with a sample-barcoded 5' primer, a J-beta primer mix was included in a second PCR lasting 7 to 11 cycles. TCRdb redid the calling of the 5' RACE reads with MiXCR, one entry per CDR3 protein. In the table there are under 850,000 distinct CDR3 sequences, under 40% of which are singletons. The TCR sequence derives from a young man in good health. The rearrangement uses TRBV2 and TRBJ2-5, with TRBD2 identical over 8 bases. What was sequenced was blood. This CDR3 reads CASRGIAGRMETQYF. The CDR3 DNA reads TGTGCCAGCAGGGGGATAGCGGGGCGGATGGAGACCCAGTACTTC.